These 13 T cell receptor beta chains came from one sample sequenced in a study of CD8+ T cells in alopecia areata. cDNA prepared by RNA extraction and subsequent reverse transcription served as the template for sequencing. The method was immunoSEQ multiplex PCR; TCRdb's version includes in-frame clones alone and lacks a portion of them. The sample records about 200,000 clones, about three fifths being singletons. Specified treatment: oral pan-JAK inhibitor, 5-10 mg twice daily. This material consisted of CD4+ T cells sorted from blood, taken at week 24, from a patient treated with tofacitinib. These TCRs come from a human donor with alopecia areata.

The gene calls are TRBV27 and TRBJ2-7, with D possibly being TRBD1 or TRBD2 (5 bases each). Germline-derived CDR1 and CDR2 are MNHEY and SMNVEV (reference sequence). CDR3 size: 14 residues. Trimming left V 5 bases short and J 0 bases short, with 11 bases between. CDR3 sequence (DNA): TGTGCCAGCAGTAAAAGGGACCTCTCCTACGAGCAGTACTTC. Translating gives CASSKRDLSYEQYF.

This clone showed up just once. This chain connects TRBV6-1 to TRBJ1-5, with a tentative D call TRBD1 (6 bases). This CDR3 has 15 amino acids. Trimming removed 4 bases at V and 2 bases at J, with 12 bases between. Germline loops: CDR1 MNHNS, CDR2 SASEGT. CDR3 coding DNA: TGTGCCAGCAGTGGGGGGCTTCTAGGCAATCAGCCCCAGCATTTT. It yields the protein CASSGGLLGNQPQHF.

This clone was recorded once. The rearrangement uses TRBV4-2 and TRBJ1-6, with 9 bases identical to TRBD1. This CDR3 spans 18 amino acids. The germline V gene encodes CDR1 LGHNA and CDR2 YNFKEQ. The J segment lost 9 bases and the V segment lost 4 bases, leaving 16 bases of the junction unmatched. The DNA of the CDR3 is TGTGCCAGCAGCCGCCCTGGGACGGGAACAGGGGGCAGTTCACCCCTCCACTTT. It is translated as CASSRPGTGTGGSSPLHF.

The rearrangement uses TRBV29-1 and TRBJ1-2; 8 bases fit TRBD1. V was clipped by 7 bases and J by 3 bases; unmatched bases: 7. Germline V CDR1 and CDR2: SQVTM, ANQGSEA. This CDR3 spans 13 amino acids. CDR3: CSAPTGEDYGYTF. The CDR3 DNA is TGCAGCGCTCCGACAGGGGAAGACTATGGCTACACCTTC.

V gene TRBV11-3 combines with J gene TRBJ2-1, with a possible D match to TRBD1 (6 bases). The germline CDR1 and CDR2 sequences are SGHNT and YENEEA. V lost 5 bases, J lost 2 bases, and 25 bases lay in between. The CDR3 length is 19 residues. The CDR3 DNA sequence: TGTGCCAGCAGCATAGGCTCGCGTGGGGGCGCGACTCCCTACAATGAGCAGTTCTTC. Encoded protein: CASSIGSRGGATPYNEQFF.

This clone was recorded a few times. V is TRBV29-1 and J is TRBJ1-2; the D gene is possibly TRBD1 (5 bases). Germline-derived CDR1 and CDR2 are SQVTM and ANQGSEA. Trimming pared 6 bases from V and 6 bases from J, leaving 14 bases between. There are 12 residues in the CDR3. DNA for the CDR3: TGCAGCGTCACCAGGGAAGGTCATGGCTACACCTTC. It translates to CSVTREGHGYTF.

The V and J genes are TRBV2 and TRBJ2-5; 7 bases map to TRBD1. Looked up from germline, CDR1 is SNHLY and CDR2 is FYNNEI. Unmatched junction bases numbered 12, after V lost 6 bases and J lost 5 bases. This CDR3 has 15 residues. The DNA of the CDR3 is TGTGCCAGCAGCGCCCGACAGGGTATGTCCGAGACCCAGTACTTC. Translating it yields CASSARQGMSETQYF.

The chain joins TRBV25-1 to TRBJ2-1, with 9 bases aligning to TRBD1. The germline gives CDR1 MGHDK, CDR2 SYGVNS. This CDR3 comprises 14 residues. V lost 9 bases, J lost 5 bases, and 8 bases stayed unmatched. CDR3 coding DNA: TGTGCCAGTTGGGACAGGGAGGGGAACAATGAGCAGTTCTTC. Translating gives CASWDREGNNEQFF.

The CDR3 is CASSWTSGSWETQYF. CDR3 nucleotide sequence: TGTGCCAGCAGTTGGACTAGCGGGAGCTGGGAGACCCAGTACTTC. V and J are TRBV27 and TRBJ2-5; the match to TRBD2 covers 13 bases. The V segment lost 4 bases and the J segment 5 bases; nucleotides outside the gene matches: 4. CDR1 MNHEY and CDR2 SMNVEV come from the germline V gene (reference sequence). The CDR3 is 15 residues long.

The V gene is TRBV2, the J gene TRBJ2-1; 7 bases fit TRBD1. The CDR3 totals 12 residues. V was clipped by 5 bases and J by 7 bases; unmatched bases: 2. Per the germline V gene, CDR1 is SNHLY and CDR2 is FYNNEI. The chain's CDR3 is CASSRQGNEQFF. CDR3 coding DNA: TGTGCCAGCAGTCGACAGGGTAATGAGCAGTTCTTC. Together with reference TRBV2 and TRBJ2-1, the CDR3 gives the full variable domain: EPEVTQTPSHQVTQMGQEVILRCVPISNHLYFYWYRQILGQKVEFLVSFYNNEISEKSEIFDDQFSVERPDGSNFTLKIRSTKLEDSAMYFCASSRQGNEQFFGPGTRLTVL.

The chain carries TRBV4-1 and TRBJ1-5; D perhaps matches TRBD1 (6 bases). Trimming pared 6 bases from V and 1 base from J, leaving 7 bases between. The CDR3 sequence is 13 residues long. Per the germline V gene, CDR1 is MGHRA and CDR2 is YSYEKL. CDR3 sequence (DNA): TGCGCCAGCAGAGGGACAAGCAATCAGCCCCAGCATTTT. Translating it yields CASRGTSNQPQHF.

The chain is built from TRBV25-1 and TRBJ1-2; TRBD1 agrees at 10 bases. CDR1 MGHDK and CDR2 SYGVNS come from the germline V gene. This CDR3 contains 14 residues. Unmatched junction bases numbered 6, after V lost 3 bases and J lost 8 bases. DNA of the CDR3: TGTGCCAGCAGTGACCGACAGGGGGCGCTGGGCTACACCTTC. The encoded protein is CASSDRQGALGYTF.

The chain carries TRBV7-2 and TRBJ2-1, with TRBD2 matching 11 bases. The CDR3 covers 16 residues. Germline CDR1 reads SGHTA; CDR2 reads FQGNSA. The V and J ends lost 5 bases and 4 bases, in that order; junction bases with no gene match: 7. The CDR3 DNA reads as TGTGCCAGCAGCGCCCGACTAGCGGGGAATTACAATGAGCAGTTCTTC. Translating it yields CASSARLAGNYNEQFF.